The rows below give T cell receptor beta chains drawn from one sample of a study of cytomegalovirus exposure and HLA in healthy donors. Here immunoSEQ multiplex PCR was the method, and the copy in TCRdb shows in-frame clones only, minus some. The data show approximately 110,000 clones, more than 60% seen once. Sequenced material: PBMCs. The receptors were sampled from a woman aged 35 to 49 in good health and CMV-seropositive. The CDR3 runs from the conserved cysteine through the conserved F or W. Fields, in order: V gene, clone size, J gene, CDR3 protein. The size entry is marked missing in some rows and otherwise reads once, few, many or a size class.

V gene: TRBV5-5
clone size: few
J gene: TRBJ1-2
CDR3 protein: CASSSLTSPTYGYTF

V gene: TRBV28
clone size: .
J gene: TRBJ1-4
CDR3 protein: CASSYSRDWKKLFF

V gene: TRBV10-1
clone size: few
J gene: TRBJ1-2
CDR3 protein: CASSHRGPRNGYTF

V gene: TRBV13
clone size: .
J gene: TRBJ1-2
CDR3 protein: CASSPQVTYGYTF

V gene: TRBV5-6
clone size: once
J gene: TRBJ2-1
CDR3 protein: CASTETGIYNEQFF

V gene: TRBV5-4
clone size: .
J gene: TRBJ2-7
CDR3 protein: CASSVRLAGDAEQYF

V gene: TRBV7-8
clone size: .
J gene: TRBJ1-1
CDR3 protein: CASRLSGVTEAFF

V gene: TRBV4-1
clone size: .
J gene: TRBJ2-3
CDR3 protein: CASSQGLRGDPRRTDTQYF

V gene: TRBV5-1
clone size: .
J gene: TRBJ2-5
CDR3 protein: CASSLVQAGGETQYF

V gene: TRBV28
clone size: .
J gene: TRBJ2-2
CDR3 protein: CASSLLQGSGTGELFF

V gene: TRBV2
clone size: few
J gene: TRBJ1-5
CDR3 protein: CASSGGTGVQPQHF

V gene: TRBV28
clone size: .
J gene: TRBJ2-3
CDR3 protein: CASSLRLAGRFTDTQYF

V gene: TRBV11-2
clone size: .
J gene: TRBJ2-1
CDR3 protein: CASSLDPDSYNEQFF

V gene: TRBV7-2
clone size: .
J gene: TRBJ2-5
CDR3 protein: CASSTGLAGGGYQETQYF

V gene: TRBV7-3
clone size: .
J gene: TRBJ1-1
CDR3 protein: CASREGRRTEAFF

V gene: TRBV11-2
clone size: few
J gene: TRBJ2-2
CDR3 protein: CASSSLRALNTGELFF

V gene: TRBV4-3
clone size: .
J gene: TRBJ1-6
CDR3 protein: CASSQDRGQSNSPLHF

V gene: TRBV9
clone size: .
J gene: TRBJ1-1
CDR3 protein: CASSATGDATFF

V gene: TRBV19
clone size: .
J gene: TRBJ2-7
CDR3 protein: CASSGPGQVDDEQYF

V gene: TRBV7-3
clone size: .
J gene: TRBJ1-1
CDR3 protein: CASSLRSRGSAEAFF

V gene: TRBV18
clone size: .
J gene: TRBJ2-3
CDR3 protein: CASSPPPRGTDTQYF

V gene: TRBV29-1
clone size: .
J gene: TRBJ2-2
CDR3 protein: CSVGGLRGELFF

V gene: TRBV11-3
clone size: .
J gene: TRBJ2-7
CDR3 protein: CASSLGGRWYEQYF

V gene: TRBV4-3
clone size: .
J gene: TRBJ2-2
CDR3 protein: CASSQDLVDRENTGELFF

V gene: TRBV19
clone size: .
J gene: TRBJ2-3
CDR3 protein: CASSIDGSAGYFTDTQYF

V gene: TRBV2
clone size: .
J gene: TRBJ2-5
CDR3 protein: CASSEGRVETQYF

V gene: TRBV19
clone size: .
J gene: TRBJ1-5
CDR3 protein: CASSTAAGQLYSNQPQHF

V gene: TRBV7-9
clone size: .
J gene: TRBJ2-7
CDR3 protein: CASSQSGQSAEQYF

V gene: TRBV7-9
clone size: .
J gene: TRBJ2-6
CDR3 protein: CASSFSSGANVLTF

V gene: TRBV6-5
clone size: .
J gene: TRBJ2-7
CDR3 protein: CASSYGFRGTYEQYF